These 11 T cell receptor beta chains originate from one sample sequenced in a study of cytomegalovirus exposure and HLA in healthy donors. PCR used 60 Vbeta primers and 13 Jbeta primers. Clones were read by immunoSEQ multiplex PCR, and TCRdb kept only the in-frame ones, dropping some. Among 170,000 or so clones listed, approximately 80% were seen once. Specimen: PBMCs. Source of these receptors: a woman aged 25 to 39 in good health and CMV-seronegative.

The J gene is TRBJ1-1, the V gene TRBV2; D unresolved. Trimming took off 10 bases at V and 3 bases at J, with 15 bases between the two ends. The germline CDR1 and CDR2 sequences are SNHLY and FYNNEI. This CDR3 is 13 amino acids long. The CDR3, as DNA: TGTGCCACCCAGAACGAGGGTGACACTGAAGCTTTCTTT. Protein: CATQNEGDTEAFF.

The chain combines TRBV18 with TRBJ1-1; the D is unclear. Germline CDR1 and CDR2: KGHSH and LQKENI. The CDR3 length is 14 residues. The V gene lost 2 bases and the J gene lost 3 bases, with 10 bases spanning the gap. The CDR3 loop reads CASSPGQSYTEAFF. In nucleotides, the CDR3 is TGTGCCAGCTCACCAGGGCAGTCGTACACTGAAGCTTTCTTT.

This chain connects TRBV28 to TRBJ1-5, with TRBD1 matching 12 bases. Germline lookup yields CDR1 MDHEN and CDR2 SYDVKM. V was pared by 5 bases and J by 0 bases, with 23 bases of the junction left unmatched. The CDR3 is made up of 23 amino acids. In DNA form, the CDR3 reads TGTGCCAGCAGTGTACAATCCGGGACAGGGGGCCGGTTGGCCCTCTATAGCAATCAGCCCCAGCATTTT. It is translated as CASSVQSGTGGRLALYSNQPQHF.

Regarding this clone: The junction shows a germline mismatch at one end, possibly a read error. The chain joins TRBV12-5 to TRBJ1-2; D unresolved. The CDR3 spans 13 residues. The germline V gene encodes CDR1 LGHNT and CDR2 FRNRAP. CDR3 sequence reads: CASGTRDNYGYPF. The CDR3 DNA reads as TGTGCTAGTGGAACGAGGGATAACTATGGCTACCCCTTC.

V gene TRBV9 combines with J gene TRBJ1-6, with unresolved D. The V gene's germline CDR1 is SGDLS and CDR2 YYNGEE. V lost 0 bases and J lost 9, with 13 bases in between. This CDR3 comprises 15 residues. This CDR3 reads CASSVEVGPGSPLHF. The CDR3 DNA reads as TGTGCCAGCAGCGTAGAAGTTGGCCCTGGTTCACCCCTCCACTTT.

This clone has more than one count but fewer than ten. J is TRBJ1-1 and V is TRBV6-5; D is uncertain. V lost 2 bases, J lost 7 bases, and 14 bases lay in between. The length of the CDR3 is 14 residues. Germline CDR1 and CDR2: MNHEY and SVGAGI. The CDR3 loop reads CASSYRRERGEAFF. DNA for the CDR3: TGTGCCAGCAGTTACAGGCGGGAGCGGGGTGAAGCTTTCTTT.

The genes are TRBV19 and TRBJ1-2; no clear D gene. Trimming removed 4 bases from V and 4 bases from J, with 16 bases in between. CDR1 and CDR2 (germline): LNHDA, SQIVND (reference sequence). The CDR3 length is 15 residues. CDR3 protein: CASSSGRSAVYGYTF. CDR3 nucleotides: TGTGCCAGTAGTAGTGGGAGGTCCGCCGTCTATGGCTACACCTTC.

This rearrangement joins TRBV29-1 to TRBJ1-2; TRBD1 is a possible D gene (6 bases). The CDR3 totals 13 residues. The V and J ends lost 1 base and 7 bases respectively, with 13 bases between them. The germline gives CDR1 SQVTM, CDR2 ANQGSEA. DNA for the CDR3: TGCAGCGTTGAAGGCTTTAACAGGGCTGGCTACACCTTC. Protein product: CSVEGFNRAGYTF.

The rearrangement links TRBV6-1 to TRBJ1-1; D possibly corresponds to TRBD1 (6 bases). This CDR3 spans 11 amino acids. The V end lost 6 bases, the J end lost 11 bases, and 13 bases lay between the germline ends. Germline V gene sequence: CDR1 MNHNS, CDR2 SASEGT. CDR3: CASRLQRGAFF. CDR3 bases: TGTGCCAGCAGGCTCCAAAGGGGGGCTTTCTTT.

The chain has TRBV7-8 and TRBJ2-5; tentative D call: TRBD2 (5 bases). The ends were cut back, 3 bases at V and 4 bases at J, with 12 bases in the middle. The CDR3 has 14 residues. Germline V gives CDR1 SGHVS, CDR2 FQNEAQ. This chain's CDR3 is CASSLRREPETQYF. In DNA, the CDR3 is TGTGCCAGCAGCTTGCGTAGGGAGCCAGAGACCCAGTACTTC.

The rearrangement joins TRBV7-2 to TRBJ2-1, with 7 positions matching TRBD2. The CDR3 has 14 residues. From germline, CDR1 is SGHTA and CDR2 FQGNSA. Germline trimming cut 2 bases from V and 8 bases from J; bases unmatched to any gene: 6. DNA for the CDR3: TGTGCCAGCAGCTTATTCGCGGGAGTTGATGAGCAGTTCTTC. The encoded protein is CASSLFAGVDEQFF.